These 20 T cell receptor beta chains were all obtained from the same sample, sequenced in a study of shared clonotypes between healthy human individuals. This table comes from immunoSEQ multiplex PCR, and its TCRdb copy is limited to in-frame clones, with some not included. The sample includes about 1.1 million clones, 75% to 80% of them seen just once. Input material: memory CD4+ T cells from PBMCs. The sample's subset: CD45RA-negative fraction. The receptors derive from a young man in good health. Some clones in this sample may be carry-over from other donors' samples.

The V gene is TRBV5-6, the J gene TRBJ1-2; 7 nucleotides agree with TRBD1. CDR1 is SGHDT, CDR2 YYEEEE, per germline. Trimming cost V 4 bases and J 4 bases; bases outside gene matches: 10. The CDR3 is made up of 15 amino acids. The CDR3 sequence is CASSAGLQGTYGYTF. DNA of the CDR3: TGTGCCAGCAGCGCTGGGTTACAGGGGACCTATGGCTACACCTTC.

The rearrangement links TRBV6-1 to TRBJ2-7, with a possible D match to TRBD2 (5 bases). V was trimmed by 6 bases and J by 1 base, leaving 13 bases between them. Per the germline V gene, CDR1 is MNHNS and CDR2 is SASEGT. There are 14 residues in the CDR3. CDR3 region: CASSASRLSYEQYF. The CDR3 coding sequence is TGTGCCAGCAGCGCTAGCAGACTGTCCTACGAGCAGTACTTC.

The gene calls are TRBV28 and TRBJ2-7; a possible D gene is TRBD1 (6 bases). The V end lost 7 bases, the J end lost 2 bases, and 18 bases lay between the germline ends. CDR3 size: 15 residues. Germline lookup yields CDR1 MDHEN and CDR2 SYDVKM. CDR3 loop: CASKLRDTYPYEQYF. The DNA of the CDR3 is TGTGCCAGCAAACTACGGGACACCTATCCCTACGAGCAGTACTTC.

V usage is TRBV27 and J usage is TRBJ2-7; tentative D call: TRBD2 (6 bases). CDR3 length: 13 amino acids. V lost 6 bases and J lost 3, with 12 bases in between. Germline V gene lookup returns CDR1 MNHEY and CDR2 SMNVEV (reference sequence). Written as DNA, the CDR3 is TGTGCCAGCAGGTCCACCGGGGGCTACGAGCAGTACTTC. Translating gives CASRSTGGYEQYF.

The rearrangement uses TRBV6-6 and TRBJ1-1; no clear D. The CDR3 has 10 residues. In germline, CDR1 is MNHNY, CDR2 SVGAGI (reference sequence). V gave up 7 bases and J gave up 8 bases, with 8 bases separating them. For the CDR3, the DNA is TGTGCCAGCACCGACGGGGAAGCTTTCTTT. Translated, it gives CASTDGEAFF.

With respect to this clone: Other DNA sequences in the same sample also yield this CDR3. The chain uses TRBV5-6 and TRBJ2-5, with D possibly TRBD1 on 6 matching bases. V lost 1 base and J lost 5, with 9 bases in between. This CDR3 region has 13 residues. Germline V gene data show CDR1 as SGHDT and CDR2 as YYEEEE. CDR3 nucleotide sequence: TGTGCCAGCAGCTTGACAGGGTGGGAGACCCAGTACTTC. It specifies CASSLTGWETQYF.

As DNA, the CDR3 is TGTGCCAGCAGCGCCCGACAGTTTAACAATGAGCAGTTCTTC. It yields the protein CASSARQFNNEQFF. This chain links TRBV9 with TRBJ2-1; the D gene is possibly TRBD1 (5 bases). The CDR3 runs to 14 residues. Trimming shortened V by 3 bases and J by 5 bases, and 12 bases separated the two germline ends. The germline V gene has CDR1 SGDLS and CDR2 YYNGEE.

This clone was detected only once. The chain is built from TRBV10-3 and TRBJ2-7, with a weak D call TRBD1 (6 bases). The germline CDR1 and CDR2 sequences are ENHRY and SYGVKD. This CDR3 comprises 16 residues. Trimming left V 1 base short and J 2 bases short, with 15 bases between. The DNA for the CDR3 is TGTGCCATCAGTGAGTTGGGGGCGGAGAAAACCTACGAGCAGTACTTC. This translates into CAISELGAEKTYEQYF.

The chain is built from TRBV14 and TRBJ1-1; no reliable D call. The CDR3 contains 15 residues. In germline, CDR1 is SGHDN, CDR2 FVKESK. The V gene lost 5 bases and the J gene lost 0 bases, with 13 bases spanning the gap. CDR3 in DNA: TGTGCCAGCAGCTCGGCAGGTCGAATGAACACTGAAGCTTTCTTT. It codes for CASSSAGRMNTEAFF. The full variable domain, completed using reference TRBV14 and TRBJ1-1, is EAGVTQFPSHSVIEKGQTVTLRCDPISGHDNLYWYRRVMGKEIKFLLHFVKESKQDESGMPNNRFLAERTGGTYSTLKVQPAELEDSGVYFCASSSAGRMNTEAFFGQGTRLTVV.

The chain combines TRBV4-2 with TRBJ2-1, with D perhaps matching TRBD2 (6 bases). This CDR3 has 16 residues. Per the germline V gene, CDR1 is LGHNA and CDR2 is YNFKEQ. V gave up 1 base and J gave up 3 bases, with 13 bases separating them. The CDR3 bases are TGTGCCAGCAGCCAAGGTACGGGAGAGGTCTACAATGAGCAGTTCTTC. As protein: CASSQGTGEVYNEQFF.

This clone turned up a few times. The chain links TRBV7-3 to TRBJ2-7, with unresolved D. CDR3 length equals 12 residues. Germline values: CDR1 SGHTA, CDR2 FQGTGA. The germline V and J ends were trimmed by 5 bases and 6 bases, with 11 bases remaining between them. The CDR3 sequence is CASSPGPGEQYF. CDR3 sequence (DNA): TGTGCCAGCAGCCCCGGTCCGGGCGAGCAGTACTTC.

This chain joins TRBV7-2 and TRBJ1-2; D not resolved. CDR3 size: 14 residues. From germline, CDR1 is SGHTA and CDR2 FQGNSA. Trimming stripped 5 bases from V and 7 bases from J, with 17 bases between. The CDR3 DNA is TGTGCCAGCAGCCTCCGAGGGCGGGAAGTTGGCTACACCTTC. It yields the protein CASSLRGREVGYTF. The variable domain in full, completed from reference TRBV7-2 and TRBJ1-2, reads GAGVSQSPSNKVTEKGKDVELRCDPISGHTALYWYRQSLGQGLEFLIYFQGNSAPDKSGLPSDRFSAERTGGSVSTLTIQRTQQEDSAVYLCASSLRGREVGYTFGSGTRLTVV.

This clone was counted a few times. The rearrangement joins TRBV7-9 to TRBJ1-3; D uncertain. The germline V gene encodes CDR1 SEHNR and CDR2 FQNEAQ (reference sequence). The CDR3 extends over 16 amino acids. V was trimmed by 5 bases and J by 0 bases, leaving 14 bases between them. CDR3 amino acids: CASSPPVGPSGNTIYF. DNA of the CDR3: TGTGCCAGCAGCCCGCCGGTGGGTCCCTCTGGAAACACCATATATTTT.

This clone has a handful of counts. This rearrangement joins TRBV6-1 to TRBJ1-3; tentatively, D is TRBD1 (6 bases). Trimming cost V 5 bases and J 1 base, with 9 bases left between them. Germline CDR1 reads MNHNS; CDR2 reads SASEGT. The CDR3 runs to 14 residues. CDR3 loop: CASSTGQSGNTIYF. Here the CDR3 DNA reads TGTGCCAGCAGTACCGGACAGTCTGGAAACACCATATATTTT.

V is TRBV4-2 and J is TRBJ1-3; D might be TRBD1 (6 bases). V was trimmed by 1 base and J by 4 bases, leaving 17 bases between them. The length of the CDR3 is 17 residues. The germline CDR1 and CDR2 sequences are LGHNA and YNFKEQ. This CDR3 is CASSQVRGLLGGNTIYF. CDR3 nucleotide sequence: TGTGCCAGCAGCCAAGTCCGGGGGCTCCTCGGGGGAAACACCATATATTTT.

V usage is TRBV7-2 and J usage is TRBJ2-3; D perhaps matches TRBD1 (6 bases). Germline CDR1 SGHTA, CDR2 FQGNSA. V was shortened by 5 bases and J by 5 bases, with 14 bases between the two germline ends. There are 14 residues in the CDR3. CDR3 sequence reads: CASSPWTVLDTQYF. The CDR3 nucleotides are TGTGCCAGCAGCCCCTGGACAGTTCTAGATACGCAGTATTTT.

This clone was seen a few times. The rearrangement links TRBV11-2 to TRBJ2-5; TRBD2 might be the D (5 bases). Germline lookup yields CDR1 SGHAT and CDR2 FQNNGV. The CDR3 consists of 13 residues. Trimming shortened V by 4 bases and J by 5 bases, and 11 bases separated the two germline ends. CDR3 in DNA: TGTGCCAGCAGCTCTAGCATGAAGGAGACCCAGTACTTC. The encoded protein is CASSSSMKETQYF.

This rearrangement joins TRBV6-1 to TRBJ1-5, with D possibly matching TRBD1 (5 bases). Trimming removed 11 bases at V and 7 bases at J, with 12 bases between. The CDR3 has 11 amino acids. Germline CDR1 is MNHNS and CDR2 is SASEGT. CDR3 sequence (DNA): TGTGCCGTTGGGGGTGGACAGCCCCAGCATTTT. This translates into CAVGGGQPQHF.

This chain connects TRBV14 to TRBJ2-7; 7 bases fit TRBD2. With 4 bases clipped from V and 0 bases from J, the junction kept 6 bases outside the gene matches. The CDR3 runs to 15 residues. Germline CDR1 reads SGHDN; CDR2 reads FVKESK. CDR3: CASSPLAELSYEQYF. CDR3 DNA: TGTGCCAGCAGCCCCCTAGCGGAACTCTCCTACGAGCAGTACTTC.

The rearrangement joins TRBV18 to TRBJ2-1, with TRBD1 matching over 7 bases. The CDR3 length is 15 residues. V lost 5 bases and J lost 8; bases outside the gene matches: 12. CDR1 and CDR2 from the germline V gene are KGHSH and LQKENI. This CDR3 reads CASSRYGLTGDEQFF. CDR3 sequence (DNA): TGTGCCAGCTCAAGGTATGGTCTTACAGGGGATGAGCAGTTCTTC.